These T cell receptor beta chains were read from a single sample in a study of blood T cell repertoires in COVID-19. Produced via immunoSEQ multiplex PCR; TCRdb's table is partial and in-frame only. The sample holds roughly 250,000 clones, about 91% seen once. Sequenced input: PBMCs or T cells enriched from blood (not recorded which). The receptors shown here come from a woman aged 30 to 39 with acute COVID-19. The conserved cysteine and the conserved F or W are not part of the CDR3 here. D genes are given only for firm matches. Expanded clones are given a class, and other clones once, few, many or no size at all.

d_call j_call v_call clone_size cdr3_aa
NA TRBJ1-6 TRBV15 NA ATSRGAGVNSPLH
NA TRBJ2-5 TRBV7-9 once ASSGGFLREETQY
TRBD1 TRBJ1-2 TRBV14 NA ASSLSGGYVYGYT
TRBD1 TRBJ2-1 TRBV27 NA ASSPSGTGREF
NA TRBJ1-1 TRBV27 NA ASSLSGEMDTEAF
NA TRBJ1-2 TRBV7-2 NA ASSLRGGSYGYT
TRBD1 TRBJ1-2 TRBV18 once ASSPRQGEGYT
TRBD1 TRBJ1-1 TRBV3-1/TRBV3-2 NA ASSQGPGQGHTEAF
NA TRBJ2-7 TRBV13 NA ASSFTGRGSYEQY
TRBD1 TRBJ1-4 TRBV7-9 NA ASSQATWDSSNEKLF
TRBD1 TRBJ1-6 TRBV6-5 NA ASRSSGTGNSPLH
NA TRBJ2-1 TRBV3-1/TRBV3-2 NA ASSQGGPLNEQF
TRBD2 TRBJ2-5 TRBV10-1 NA ASSSGVRETQY
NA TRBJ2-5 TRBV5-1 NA ASSTRGGETQY
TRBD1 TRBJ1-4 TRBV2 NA ASSIQGATNEKLF
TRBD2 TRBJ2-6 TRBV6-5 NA ASRGAGDGANVLT
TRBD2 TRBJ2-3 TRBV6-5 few ASMEGGGAADTQY
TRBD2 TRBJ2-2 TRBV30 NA AWRRGGTDTGELF